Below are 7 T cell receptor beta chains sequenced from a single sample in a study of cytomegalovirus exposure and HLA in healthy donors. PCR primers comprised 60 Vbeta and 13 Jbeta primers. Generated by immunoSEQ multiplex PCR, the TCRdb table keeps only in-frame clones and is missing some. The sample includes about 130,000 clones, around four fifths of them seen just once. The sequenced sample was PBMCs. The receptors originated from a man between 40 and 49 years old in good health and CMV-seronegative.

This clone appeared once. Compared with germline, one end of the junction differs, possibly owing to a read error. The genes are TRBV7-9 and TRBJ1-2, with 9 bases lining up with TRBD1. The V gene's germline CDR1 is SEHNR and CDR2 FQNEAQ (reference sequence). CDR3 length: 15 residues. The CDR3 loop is CSSSYLRTGAYGYTF. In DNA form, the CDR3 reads TGTTCCAGCAGCTATCTACGGACAGGGGCCTATGGCTACACCTTC.

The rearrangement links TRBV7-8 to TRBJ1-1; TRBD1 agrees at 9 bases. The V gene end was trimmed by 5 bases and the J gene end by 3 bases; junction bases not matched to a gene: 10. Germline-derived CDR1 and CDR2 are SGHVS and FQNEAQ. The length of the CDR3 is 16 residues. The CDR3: CASSIGQTGGDTEAFF. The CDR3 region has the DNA TGTGCCAGCAGCATAGGCCAGACAGGGGGGGACACTGAAGCTTTCTTT.

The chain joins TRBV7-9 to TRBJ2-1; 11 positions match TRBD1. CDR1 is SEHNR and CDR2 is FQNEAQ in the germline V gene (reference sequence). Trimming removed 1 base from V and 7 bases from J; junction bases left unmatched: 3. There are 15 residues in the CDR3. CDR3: CASSLGTGGSNEQFF. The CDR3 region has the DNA TGTGCCAGCAGCTTAGGGACAGGGGGCTCAAATGAGCAGTTCTTC.

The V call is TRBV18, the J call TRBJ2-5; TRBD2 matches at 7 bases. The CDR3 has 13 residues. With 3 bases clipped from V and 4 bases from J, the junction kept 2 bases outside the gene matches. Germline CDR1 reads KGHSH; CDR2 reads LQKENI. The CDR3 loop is CASSPGRAETQYF. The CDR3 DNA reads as TGTGCCAGCTCACCGGGGAGGGCAGAGACCCAGTACTTC.

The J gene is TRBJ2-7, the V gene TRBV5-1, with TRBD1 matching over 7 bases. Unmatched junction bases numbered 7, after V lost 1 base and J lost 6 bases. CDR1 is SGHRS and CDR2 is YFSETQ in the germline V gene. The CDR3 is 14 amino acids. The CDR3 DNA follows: TGCGCCAGCAGCTTGACAGGGGTCCCACTCGAGCAGTACTTC. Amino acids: CASSLTGVPLEQYF.

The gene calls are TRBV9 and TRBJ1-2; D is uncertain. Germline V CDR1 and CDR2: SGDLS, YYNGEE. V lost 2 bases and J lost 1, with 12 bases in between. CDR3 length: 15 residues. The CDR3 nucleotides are TGTGCCAGCAGCGTGGACGGCGAGGGTAACTATGGCTACACCTTC. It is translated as CASSVDGEGNYGYTF.

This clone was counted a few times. The DNA for the CDR3 is TGTGCCAGCAGCCCGACAGGGTACACTGAAGCTTTCTTT. Translated: CASSPTGYTEAFF. The chain joins TRBV9 to TRBJ1-1, with 7 positions matching TRBD1. With V trimmed by 4 bases and J by 3 bases, 3 bases remained unmatched. The CDR3 extends over 13 amino acids. Per the germline V gene, CDR1 is SGDLS and CDR2 is YYNGEE. Drawing the rest from reference TRBV9 and TRBJ1-1, the complete variable domain is DSGVTQTPKHLITATGQRVTLRCSPRSGDLSVYWYQQSLDQGLQFLIQYYNGEERAKGNILERFSAQQFPDLHSELNLSSLELGDSALYFCASSPTGYTEAFFGQGTRLTVV.